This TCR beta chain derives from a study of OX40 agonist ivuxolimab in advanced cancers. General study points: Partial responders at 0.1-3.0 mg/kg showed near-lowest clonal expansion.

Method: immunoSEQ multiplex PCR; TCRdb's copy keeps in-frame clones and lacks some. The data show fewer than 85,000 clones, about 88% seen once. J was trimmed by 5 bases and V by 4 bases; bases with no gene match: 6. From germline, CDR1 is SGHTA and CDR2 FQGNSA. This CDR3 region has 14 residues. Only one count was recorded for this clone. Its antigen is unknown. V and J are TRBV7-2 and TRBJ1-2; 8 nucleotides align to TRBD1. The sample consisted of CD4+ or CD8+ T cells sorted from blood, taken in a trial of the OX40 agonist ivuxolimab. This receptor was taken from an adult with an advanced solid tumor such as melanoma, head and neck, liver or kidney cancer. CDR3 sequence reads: CASSSGQGKYGYTF. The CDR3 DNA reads TGTGCCAGCAGCTCTGGACAGGGCAAGTATGGCTACACCTTC.